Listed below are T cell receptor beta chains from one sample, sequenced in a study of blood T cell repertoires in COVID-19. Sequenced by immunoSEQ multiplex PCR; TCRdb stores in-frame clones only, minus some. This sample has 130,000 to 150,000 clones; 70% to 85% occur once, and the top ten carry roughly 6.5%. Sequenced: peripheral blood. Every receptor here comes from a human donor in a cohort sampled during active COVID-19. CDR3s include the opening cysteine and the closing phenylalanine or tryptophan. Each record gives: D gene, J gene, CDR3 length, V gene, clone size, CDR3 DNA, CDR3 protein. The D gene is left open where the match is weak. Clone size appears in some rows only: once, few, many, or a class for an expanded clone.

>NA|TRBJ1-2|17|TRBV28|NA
TGTGCCAGCAGTGCCAAGGGTTATAGGCGGGGGCCGCCGGGCTACACCTTC
CASSAKGYRRGPPGYTF
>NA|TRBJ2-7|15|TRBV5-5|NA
TGTGCCAGCAGCTACCGGGACACCAACTCCTACGAGCAGTACTTC
CASSYRDTNSYEQYF
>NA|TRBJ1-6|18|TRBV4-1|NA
TGCGCCAGCAGCCAGCATCCCCGACAGAGCTCCTATAATTCACCCCTCCACTTT
CASSQHPRQSSYNSPLHF
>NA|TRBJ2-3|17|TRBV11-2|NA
TGTGCCAGCAGCCTGGAGACAGGGAGGACGACTCGGGGTACGCAGTATTTT
CASSLETGRTTRGTQYF
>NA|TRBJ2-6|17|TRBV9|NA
TGTGCCAGCAGCGCCCAGGGGGGAACAGCTGGGGCCAACGTCCTGACTTTC
CASSAQGGTAGANVLTF
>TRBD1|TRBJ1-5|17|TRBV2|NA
TGTGCCAGCAGGACGGTACAGGGGGCGCCTAACAATCAGCCCCAGCATTTT
CASRTVQGAPNNQPQHF
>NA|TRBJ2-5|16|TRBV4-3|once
TGCGCCAGCAGCCAAGGAAACAGGGACAAGGAGGAGACCCAGTACTTC
CASSQGNRDKEETQYF
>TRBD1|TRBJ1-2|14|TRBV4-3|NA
TGCGCCAGCAGCCAAGATCGGACAGGGGATGGCTACACCTTC
CASSQDRTGDGYTF
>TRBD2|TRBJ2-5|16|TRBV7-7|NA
TGTGCTAGCAGCTCCCGACTAGCGGGGGGACAAGAGACCCAGTACTTC
CASSSRLAGGQETQYF
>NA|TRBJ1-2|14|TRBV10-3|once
TGTGCCATCAGCCGTGACAGTCCTAGTAGTGGCTACACCTTC
CAISRDSPSSGYTF
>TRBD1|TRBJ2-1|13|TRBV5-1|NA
TGCGCCAGCAGCTCCGACAGGGGTCATGAGCAGTTCTTC
CASSSDRGHEQFF
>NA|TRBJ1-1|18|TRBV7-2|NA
TGTGCCAGCAGCTTAGCGAAAGGCCTAGCCCGAGCCACTGACTGGGCTTTCTTT
CASSLAKGLARATDWAFF
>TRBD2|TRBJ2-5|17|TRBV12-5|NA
TGTGCTAGTGGTCTAGGGACTAGCGGGGGGGCTTGGGAGACCCAGTACTTC
CASGLGTSGGAWETQYF
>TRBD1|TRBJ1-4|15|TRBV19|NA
TGTGCCAGTAGTCGAGGGACAGCAACTAATGAAAAACTGTTTTTT
CASSRGTATNEKLFF
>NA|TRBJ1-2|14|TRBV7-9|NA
TGTGCCAGCAGGGACACAGGGACTATCTATGGCTACACCTTC
CASRDTGTIYGYTF
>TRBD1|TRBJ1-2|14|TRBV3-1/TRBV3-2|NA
TGTGCCAGCAGCCAAGAAGGGGCAGGGGGTGGCTACACCTTC
CASSQEGAGGGYTF
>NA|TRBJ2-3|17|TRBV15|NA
TGTGCCACCAGCAGAGATTTCGAGTTCTCCAGCACAGATACGCAGTATTTT
CATSRDFEFSSTDTQYF
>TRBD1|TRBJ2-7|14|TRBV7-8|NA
TGTGCCAGCAGCCCTCGACAGGGGCTAGGCGAGCAGTACTTC
CASSPRQGLGEQYF
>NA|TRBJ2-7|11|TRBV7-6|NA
TGTGCCAGCAGCTCCACCTACGAGCAGTACTTC
CASSSTYEQYF
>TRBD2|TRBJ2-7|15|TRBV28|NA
TGTGCCAGCAGTTTGGGCGGGGGGGCATCGCACGAGCAGTACTTC
CASSLGGGASHEQYF
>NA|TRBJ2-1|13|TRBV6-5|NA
TGTGCCAGCTGGCCAGCGCTATACAATGAGCAGTTCTTC
CASWPALYNEQFF
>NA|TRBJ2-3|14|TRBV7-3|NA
TGTGCCAGCAGCCCACCCGGTAATTCAGATACGCAGTATTTT
CASSPPGNSDTQYF